The next 28 T cell receptor beta chains were all read from a single sample in a study of shared clonotypes between healthy human individuals. Sequencing used immunoSEQ multiplex PCR; TCRdb keeps in-frame clones, though not all of them. The data contain some 470,000 clones, approximately 80% of them singletons. Sequencing used PBMCs. These receptors came from a woman in her 40s in good health. Some clones in this sample may be carry-over from other donors' samples.

The genes are TRBV6-6 and TRBJ2-1; perhaps TRBD2 as D (5 bases). V was shortened by 2 bases and J by 9 bases, with 11 bases between the two germline ends. CDR1 is MNHNY, CDR2 SVGAGI, per germline (reference sequence). The CDR3 has 13 amino acids. CDR3 coding DNA: TGTGCCAGCAGTTACGGGGAGCTGGGTGAGCAGTTCTTC. This translates into CASSYGELGEQFF.

The genes are TRBV30 and TRBJ2-5, with a weak D call TRBD1 (5 bases). The germline gives CDR1 GTSNPN, CDR2 SVGIG (reference sequence). Trimming removed 0 bases from V and 2 bases from J, with 13 bases in between. The CDR3 covers 15 residues. CDR3 sequence reads: CAWSVLRAIQETQYF. In nucleotides, the CDR3 is TGTGCCTGGAGTGTACTCAGGGCAATTCAAGAGACCCAGTACTTC.

The gene calls are TRBV30 and TRBJ2-3; the D is unclear. The CDR3 covers 11 residues. Germline V lookup: CDR1 GTSNPN, CDR2 SVGIG (reference sequence). Trimming took off 5 bases at V and 2 bases at J, with 5 bases between the two ends. Written as DNA, the CDR3 is TGTGCCTGGCTATCCACAGATACGCAGTATTTT. It codes for CAWLSTDTQYF. The whole variable domain, filled in from reference TRBV30 and TRBJ2-3, reads SQTIHQWPATLVQPVGSPLSLECTVEGTSNPNLYWYRQAAGRGLQLLFYSVGIGQISSEVPQNLSASRPQDRQFILSSKKLLLSDSGFYLCAWLSTDTQYFGPGTRLTVL.

This sequence joins TRBV5-4 and TRBJ2-7; 8 positions agree with TRBD2. CDR3 length: 14 amino acids. V lost 4 bases and J lost 7; bases outside the gene matches: 10. Germline CDR1 reads SGHNT; CDR2 reads YYREEE (reference sequence). CDR3 loop: CASSKTGGSSEQYF. The CDR3 region has the DNA TGTGCCAGCAGCAAAACGGGGGGGAGCTCAGAGCAGTACTTC.

The gene calls are TRBV19 and TRBJ1-1; tentatively, D is TRBD1 (5 bases). Trimming took off 7 bases at V and 3 bases at J, with 12 bases between the two ends. The CDR3 has 13 amino acids. Germline V CDR1 and CDR2: LNHDA, SQIVND (reference sequence). The CDR3 region has the DNA TGTGCCAGTACCTCCAGGGCCTACACTGAAGCTTTCTTT. This encodes CASTSRAYTEAFF.

The chain has TRBV2 and TRBJ2-3; D gene uncertain. Trimming removed 7 bases from V and 3 bases from J, with 2 bases in between. CDR1 SNHLY and CDR2 FYNNEI come from the germline V gene. The CDR3 extends over 10 amino acids. In DNA form, the CDR3 reads TGTGCCAGCATGACAGATACGCAGTATTTT. Translated, it gives CASMTDTQYF.

Of note for this clone: It differs at one base from a far larger clone, so likely a read error. Since the CDR3 does not end with the conserved phenylalanine or tryptophan, this likely comes from a read error. This chain joins TRBV28 and TRBJ2-7; D gene uncertain. The CDR3 runs 16 residues. Germline-derived CDR1 and CDR2 are MDHEN and SYDVKM. Trimming took 5 bases from V and 4 from J, leaving 21 bases between them. Here the CDR3 reads CASSDPGHTPFYEQYL. The DNA of the CDR3 is TGTGCCAGCAGTGACCCTGGGCACACTCCGTTTTACGAGCAGTACCTC.

The J gene is TRBJ2-3, the V gene TRBV7-3; 9 bases align to TRBD2. The CDR3 sequence is 16 residues long. Germline V gene sequence: CDR1 SGHTA, CDR2 FQGTGA. V was pared by 1 base and J by 4 bases, with 6 bases of the junction left unmatched. CDR3 nucleotide sequence: TGTGCCAGCAGCTTAAATGGGCGGGAGGGGGCAGATACGCAGTATTTT. Its translation is CASSLNGREGADTQYF.

This clone was counted at least ten times. Other DNA sequences in this sample translate to the same CDR3. V gene TRBV6-4 combines with J gene TRBJ2-1; 10 bases match TRBD2. The J segment lost 9 bases and the V segment lost 0 bases, leaving 8 bases of the junction unmatched. The germline V gene encodes CDR1 MRHNA and CDR2 SNTAGT. This CDR3 is 16 amino acids long. The CDR3 DNA is TGTGCCAGCAGTGACTCGGGAACTAGCGGGAACAGTGAGCAGTTCTTC. As protein: CASSDSGTSGNSEQFF.

The chain is built from TRBV27 and TRBJ2-1; 8 bases agree with TRBD2. The trim removed 8 bases at V and 3 bases at J, leaving 6 bases unmatched. Germline V gene sequence: CDR1 MNHEY, CDR2 SMNVEV (reference sequence). The CDR3 loop spans 14 amino acids. The CDR3 protein is CASRLALIYNEQFF. CDR3 sequence (DNA): TGTGCCAGCCGACTAGCGCTAATCTACAATGAGCAGTTCTTC.

V and J are TRBV7-9 and TRBJ1-4; possibly TRBD1 for D (5 bases). Trimming left V 1 base short and J 8 bases short, with 8 bases between. This CDR3 spans 13 amino acids. The germline gives CDR1 SEHNR, CDR2 FQNEAQ (reference sequence). CDR3 residues: CASSLGWGEKLFF. DNA of the CDR3: TGTGCCAGCAGCTTAGGGTGGGGGGAAAAACTGTTTTTT.

V and J are TRBV9 and TRBJ2-3, with no clear D. Germline V gives CDR1 SGDLS, CDR2 YYNGEE. V was pared by 3 bases and J by 2 bases, with 10 bases between. CDR3 length equals 14 residues. The CDR3 reads CASSARTYTDTQYF. As DNA, the CDR3 is TGTGCCAGCAGCGCGAGGACCTACACAGATACGCAGTATTTT.

The chain employs TRBV6-5 and TRBJ2-5; D unclear. Per the germline V gene, CDR1 is MNHEY and CDR2 is SVGAGI. CDR3 size: 14 residues. V shed 5 bases and J shed 1 base, with 11 bases lying between them. The CDR3 protein is CASSSWETQETQYF. The DNA of the CDR3 is TGTGCCAGCAGTAGCTGGGAAACCCAAGAGACCCAGTACTTC.

This CDR3 reads CASETVGGYEQYF. The CDR3 DNA is TGTGCCAGTGAGACCGTTGGGGGCTACGAGCAGTACTTC. This chain uses TRBV28 with TRBJ2-7, with D perhaps given as TRBD1 or TRBD2 (5 bases each). In germline, CDR1 is MDHEN, CDR2 SYDVKM. Trimming left V 9 bases short and J 3 bases short, with 15 bases between. This CDR3 has 13 amino acids.

This clone has a count of ten or more. Other DNA sequences in this sample translate to the same CDR3. The chain carries TRBV9 and TRBJ1-3; D perhaps matches TRBD1 (5 bases). Germline CDR1 SGDLS, CDR2 YYNGEE. Trimming took 0 bases from V and 3 from J, leaving 10 bases between them. The CDR3 covers 15 residues. The CDR3 DNA sequence: TGTGCCAGCAGCGTAGAAGGGGCCCGTGGAAACACCATATATTTT. As protein: CASSVEGARGNTIYF.

The chain couples TRBV30 to TRBJ1-4; no reliable D call. Germline values: CDR1 GTSNPN, CDR2 SVGIG (reference sequence). This CDR3 has 14 residues. Deletions cut 1 base from V and 11 bases from J, with 17 bases between. The CDR3 protein is CAWSAGSFRVKLFF. The CDR3 DNA reads TGTGCCTGGAGTGCCGGGTCATTCCGCGTGAAACTGTTTTTT.

The V gene is TRBV5-1, the J gene TRBJ2-2, with 7 positions matching TRBD1. Per the germline V gene, CDR1 is SGHRS and CDR2 is YFSETQ. This CDR3 comprises 16 residues. V lost 3 bases, J lost 0 bases, and 5 bases stayed unmatched. In nucleotides, the CDR3 is TGCGCCAGCAGCTGGGACAGACCCCCGAACACCGGGGAGCTGTTTTTT. Protein sequence: CASSWDRPPNTGELFF.

The V gene is TRBV30, the J gene TRBJ1-3, with D uncertain. CDR1 and CDR2 from the germline V gene are GTSNPN and SVGIG (reference sequence). The CDR3 extends over 17 amino acids. The V gene lost 3 bases and the J gene lost 0 bases, with 18 bases spanning the gap. The CDR3 loop is CAWSRNLISTSGNTIYF. The CDR3 nucleotides read TGTGCCTGGAGCCGTAATCTCATATCGACCTCTGGAAACACCATATATTTT.

Remarks on this clone: A read error may be the cause here, since a much bigger clone is one base away. The same CDR3 arises from other DNA sequences in this sample as well. The chain has TRBV15 and TRBJ1-5; D is ambiguous. The CDR3 is 15 residues long. With 0 bases removed from V and 0 bases from J, the gap between germline ends came to 6 bases. Germline V gene lookup returns CDR1 LNHNV and CDR2 YYDKDF (reference sequence). DNA of the CDR3: TGTGCCACCAGCAGAGATCTGGGTAGCAATCAGCCCCAGCATTTT. Its translation is CATSRDLGSNQPQHF.

This clone has a handful of counts. This chain connects TRBV5-4 to TRBJ1-1; D gene unclear. Trimming removed 4 bases from V and 1 base from J, with 14 bases in between. Germline V gene sequence: CDR1 SGHNT, CDR2 YYREEE (reference sequence). The CDR3 is 15 residues long. This CDR3 is CASSQTTLTNTEAFF. The CDR3 DNA sequence: TGTGCCAGCAGCCAGACGACTTTAACGAACACTGAAGCTTTCTTT.

The chain is built from TRBV5-4 and TRBJ1-4; D ambiguous. V lost 0 bases, J lost 6 bases, and 27 bases lay in between. Germline V CDR1 and CDR2: SGHNT, YYREEE (reference sequence). CDR3 length: 20 residues. The CDR3 loop is CASSLGENIRWAYGYEKLFF. The DNA for the CDR3 is TGTGCCAGCAGCTTGGGTGAGAACATACGATGGGCGTATGGATATGAAAAACTGTTTTTT.

The chain combines TRBV6-4 with TRBJ2-3, with D perhaps matching TRBD2 (5 bases). Trimming removed 3 bases at V and 2 bases at J, with 12 bases between. The CDR3 has 15 amino acids. Germline CDR1 MRHNA, CDR2 SNTAGT. The CDR3 region has the DNA TGTGCCAGCAGTGAGGCGTTGGACTTCACAGATACGCAGTATTTT. It encodes CASSEALDFTDTQYF.

In regard to this clone: It may be a read error: a sequence one base away is much more abundant. The rearrangement joins TRBV7-9 to TRBJ1-1, with 8 nucleotides matching TRBD1. V shed 5 bases and J 3 bases; nucleotides not matched to a gene: 5. The CDR3 has 14 residues. The germline V gene encodes CDR1 SEHNR and CDR2 FQNEAQ (reference sequence). CDR3 bases: TGTGCCAGCAGCCCAGGGGGCCGGGACACTGAAGCTTTCTTT. Its protein is CASSPGGRDTEAFF.

The chain carries TRBV11-3 and TRBJ2-1; D not certain. In germline, CDR1 is SGHNT, CDR2 YENEEA. Trimming left V 1 base short and J 0 bases short, with 7 bases between. The length of the CDR3 is 15 residues. This CDR3 is CASSLGGSSYNEQFF. CDR3 coding DNA: TGTGCCAGCAGCTTAGGCGGCAGCTCCTACAATGAGCAGTTCTTC.

This sequence joins TRBV2 and TRBJ2-1; 12 bases are a match to TRBD1. This CDR3 contains 16 residues. The J segment lost 7 bases and the V segment lost 7 bases, leaving 11 bases of the junction unmatched. The germline CDR1 and CDR2 sequences are SNHLY and FYNNEI. The CDR3 DNA reads as TGTGCCAGCATGGAGGGGGACAGGGGGCTCTGGAATGAGCAGTTCTTC. Residues: CASMEGDRGLWNEQFF.

The chain is built from TRBV5-4 and TRBJ1-5, with no clear D. Germline CDR1 and CDR2: SGHNT and YYREEE (reference sequence). CDR3 length equals 14 residues. V gave up 2 bases and J gave up 2 bases, with 8 bases separating them. The CDR3 DNA reads as TGTGCCAGCAGCTTATGGGGTGGCAATCAGCCCCAGCATTTT. Its translation: CASSLWGGNQPQHF.

The genes are TRBV4-3 and TRBJ2-1, with a possible D match to TRBD1 (5 bases). CDR3 length equals 14 residues. V was pared by 1 base and J by 7 bases, with 11 bases between. The germline CDR1 and CDR2 sequences are LGHNA and YSLEER. CDR3 region: CASSQGAGRNEQFF. The CDR3 DNA reads TGCGCCAGCAGCCAAGGGGCAGGGCGAAATGAGCAGTTCTTC.

The CDR3 region is CASSLVGYTDTQYF. The CDR3 DNA follows: TGTGCCAGCAGCTTAGTGGGGTACACAGATACGCAGTATTTT. The genes are TRBV7-2 and TRBJ2-3; D is ambiguous. Per the germline V gene, CDR1 is SGHTA and CDR2 is FQGNSA. CDR3 length: 14 residues. Trimming shortened V by 1 base and J by 2 bases, and 7 bases separated the two germline ends.